The rows below give T cell receptor beta chains drawn from one sample of a study of early T cells in non-severe SARS-CoV-2 infection. MiXCR, applied by TCRdb to the 5' RACE reads, yields one record per CDR3 protein. The top ten hold around 5.3% of the sample, which has tens of thousands of distinct CDR3 sequences, roughly 9.4% seen once. Source: whole blood, taken at baseline. The origin of the receptors is an adult who was a healthcare worker with PCR-confirmed SARS-CoV-2 infection or an uninfected control (not recorded which). The CDR3 runs from the conserved cysteine through the conserved F or W. Fields, in order: V gene, J gene, CDR3 length, clone size, D gene, CDR3 protein, CDR3 DNA. D genes are given only for firm matches. Some rows have no size entry. The others give once, few or many, or a class for an expanded clone.

>TRBV3-1|TRBJ1-2|17|many|NA
CASSQDRSPGATYGYTF
TGTGCCAGCAGCCAAGATCGATCGCCAGGGGCTACTTATGGCTACACCTTC
>TRBV28|TRBJ2-1|15|NA|NA
CASSFFRGTYNEQFF
TGTGCCAGCAGTTTTTTCCGGGGAACCTACAATGAGCAGTTCTTC
>TRBV7-8|TRBJ1-6|15|many|TRBD1
CASSPRTGAYSPLHF
TGTGCCAGCAGCCCAAGGACAGGGGCTTATTCACCCCTCCACTTT
>TRBV7-9|TRBJ2-5|14|few|TRBD1
CASSYGDRQETQYF
TGTGCCAGCAGCTACGGGGACAGACAAGAGACCCAGTACTTC
>TRBV20-1|TRBJ2-3|15|few|NA
CSARARLTGADTQYF
TGCAGTGCTAGAGCTAGGCTTACTGGCGCAGATACGCAGTATTTT
>TRBV2|TRBJ1-1|15|few|NA
CASGGRPGMNTEAFF
TGTGCCAGCGGGGGCCGTCCAGGGATGAACACTGAAGCTTTCTTT
>TRBV10-3|TRBJ1-2|15|NA|TRBD1
CATTARTGTNYGYTF
TGTGCCACCACCGCCCGGACAGGCACCAACTATGGCTACACCTTC
>TRBV5-1|TRBJ2-7|13|NA|TRBD1
CASSLTGGGEQYF
TGCGCCAGCAGCTTGACAGGGGGCGGCGAGCAGTACTTC
>TRBV30|TRBJ1-5|14|NA|NA
CAWSVKGLHQPQHF
TGTGCCTGGAGTGTAAAGGGGCTTCATCAGCCCCAGCATTTT
>TRBV5-1|TRBJ2-3|13|NA|NA
CASSLARYDTQYF
TGCGCCAGCAGCTTGGCGAGGTACGATACGCAGTATTTT
>TRBV7-9|TRBJ2-3|14|many|TRBD1
CAVEKGQGLDTQYF
TGTGCCGTCGAGAAGGGACAGGGTTTAGATACGCAGTATTTT
>TRBV5-5|TRBJ2-5|16|many|TRBD2
CASSLGLAVLQETQYF
TGTGCCAGCAGCTTGGGACTAGCGGTCCTACAAGAGACCCAGTACTTC
>TRBV12-5|TRBJ2-3|13|few|TRBD2
CASGREGSDTQYF
TGTGCTAGTGGCAGGGAGGGGTCAGATACGCAGTATTTT
>TRBV3-1|TRBJ1-3|14|NA|NA
CASSRRLFWNTIYF
TGTGCCAGCAGCCGCCGGTTGTTTTGGAACACCATATATTTT
>TRBV28|TRBJ1-6|14|NA|NA
CASSWGTAVPPLHF
TGTGCCAGCAGTTGGGGGACGGCCGTTCCACCCCTCCACTTT
>TRBV18|TRBJ2-2|16|NA|NA
CASSPRGATGTGELFF
TGTGCCAGCTCACCACGGGGAGCTACGGGCACCGGGGAGCTGTTTTTT
>TRBV21-1|TRBJ2-1|15|many|NA
CASTRGVLPPGAQFF
TGTGCCAGTACCCGAGGGGTCCTTCCTCCTGGGGCACAGTTCTTC
>TRBV5-6|TRBJ2-5|16|few|TRBD2
CASSLALAGGQETQYF
TGTGCCAGCAGCTTGGCGCTAGCGGGGGGGCAAGAGACCCAGTACTTC
>TRBV18|TRBJ1-4|12|many|NA
CASSPFPGKLFF
TGTGCCAGCTCACCCTTTCCTGGAAAACTGTTTTTT
>TRBV12-3/TRBV12-4|TRBJ1-1|16|many|NA
CASSIGGSGVNTEAFF
TGTGCCAGCAGTATAGGGGGGTCCGGGGTGAACACTGAAGCTTTCTTT
>TRBV13|TRBJ1-2|11|many|NA
CPFLGIGGYTF
TGTCCTTTCCTTGGGATTGGGGGCTACACCTTC
>TRBV12-3/TRBV12-4|TRBJ1-1|13|NA|NA
CASSQVSNTEAFF
TGTGCCAGCAGCCAAGTATCGAACACTGAAGCTTTCTTT
>TRBV11-2|TRBJ2-3|18|NA|TRBD2
CASSLVSGGIPSTDTQYF
TGTGCCAGCAGCTTAGTGAGCGGGGGGATACCTAGCACAGATACGCAGTATTTT
>TRBV9|TRBJ2-5|15|NA|TRBD1
CASSVLGQGTETQYF
TGTGCCAGCAGCGTACTTGGACAGGGTACGGAGACCCAGTACTTC
>TRBV12-3/TRBV12-4|TRBJ2-3|11|NA|NA
CASSLGPPQYF
TGTGCCAGCAGTTTAGGGCCCCCGCAGTATTTT
>TRBV5-1|TRBJ2-5|14|many|NA
CASSRGSGQETQYF
TGCGCCAGCAGCCGAGGAAGCGGGCAAGAGACCCAGTACTTC
>TRBV5-1|TRBJ2-7|14|few|NA
CASSLDSYSYEQYF
TGCGCCAGCAGCCTGGACAGCTACTCCTACGAGCAGTACTTC
>TRBV20-1|TRBJ1-1|15|few|TRBD1
CSARGSGQGNTEAFF
TGCAGTGCCAGGGGGTCGGGACAGGGGAACACTGAAGCTTTCTTT
>TRBV12-3/TRBV12-4|TRBJ2-4|15|NA|NA
CASSSGGIAKNIQYF
TGTGCCAGCAGTTCGGGCGGAATAGCCAAAAACATTCAGTACTTC
>TRBV12-2|TRBJ2-1|19|NA|NA
CASRFARRALSHTYNEQFF
TGTGCAAGTCGCTTCGCTCGGAGGGCTCTCTCTCACACCTACAATGAGCAGTTCTTC
>TRBV20-1|TRBJ2-3|16|NA|TRBD2
CSAYSGRVQFADTQYF
TGCAGTGCATATAGCGGGAGAGTTCAATTTGCAGATACGCAGTATTTT
>TRBV7-8|TRBJ1-5|16|many|NA
CASSLAEDPGNQPQHF
TGTGCCAGCAGCTTAGCGGAGGATCCGGGCAATCAGCCCCAGCATTTT
>TRBV6-4|TRBJ2-1|15|few|TRBD2
CASSDSTSGKYEQFF
TGTGCCAGCAGTGATTCGACTAGCGGGAAATATGAGCAGTTCTTC
>TRBV19|TRBJ1-2|12|many|NA
CASSIEGREYTF
TGTGCCAGTAGTATAGAAGGCCGGGAGTACACCTTC
>TRBV9|TRBJ1-5|13|NA|NA
CASSRGVNQPQHF
TGTGCCAGCAGCCGCGGGGTCAATCAGCCCCAGCATTTT
>TRBV5-6|TRBJ2-3|14|few|NA
CASSLMDFTDTQYF
TGTGCCAGCAGCTTGATGGACTTCACAGATACGCAGTATTTT
>TRBV29-1|TRBJ2-1|11|few|TRBD1
CSFYGTGLAFF
TGCAGCTTCTACGGGACAGGATTGGCGTTCTTC
>TRBV7-9|TRBJ2-5|13|few|NA
CASSWESVETQYF
TGTGCCAGCAGCTGGGAGTCGGTGGAGACCCAGTACTTC
>TRBV2|TRBJ1-1|14|NA|TRBD1
CASTQGVLNTEAFF
TGTGCCAGCACACAGGGGGTTCTCAACACTGAAGCTTTCTTT
>TRBV20-1|TRBJ2-1|12|many|TRBD1
CSTGQVYSEQFF
TGCAGTACTGGACAGGTCTACAGTGAGCAGTTCTTC
>TRBV11-2|TRBJ2-1|13|few|NA
CASSMQRGSEQFF
TGTGCCAGCAGCATGCAACGGGGGTCTGAGCAGTTCTTC
>TRBV21-1|TRBJ1-5|14|NA|NA
CASSPGSSNQPQHF
TGTGCCAGCAGCCCTGGGAGTAGCAATCAGCCCCAGCATTTT
>TRBV7-6|TRBJ2-3|11|NA|NA
CASTNGNTQYF
TGTGCCAGCACGAACGGGAATACGCAGTATTTT
>TRBV7-8|TRBJ1-3|16|NA|TRBD1
CASSLAGTASGNTIYF
TGTGCCAGCAGCTTAGCGGGGACAGCCTCTGGAAACACCATATATTTT
>TRBV7-6|TRBJ2-5|14|NA|NA
CASSLGVAQETQYF
TGTGCCAGCAGCTTAGGCGTGGCTCAAGAGACCCAGTACTTC
>TRBV3-1|TRBJ1-2|12|few|NA
CASSQANYGYTF
TGTGCCAGCAGCCAGGCTAACTATGGCTACACCTTC